This TCR beta chain stems from a study of blood T cell repertoires in COVID-19. About the research overall: Italy, Spain and the United States were the sources of the convalescent and acute COVID-19 samples.

How the authors handled the data: Amplification with reference gene primers provided the estimates of nucleated cell counts. Here immunoSEQ multiplex PCR was the method, and the copy in TCRdb shows in-frame clones only, minus some. The DNA was the basis for D and trimming; V, J and clone size are from that table. This sample carries more than 150,000 clones, 94% of them seen once, and the ten largest clones take about 0.76%. Seattle enrolled patients during active infection and tracked them longitudinally. Germline CDR1 and CDR2: SGHDT and YYEEEE. Trimming took 7 bases from V and 4 from J; bases not matched to a gene: 13. This CDR3 is built from 15 residues.

The rearrangement links TRBV5-6 to TRBJ2-5; 7 bases agree with TRBD1. The specimen sequenced was peripheral blood. This TCR was recovered from a man aged 25 to 45 with COVID-19, enrolled during active disease. The CDR3 sequence: CASDKTGIDLETQYF. In DNA form, the CDR3 reads TGTGCCAGCGATAAGACAGGGATAGATTTAGAGACCCAGTACTTC.